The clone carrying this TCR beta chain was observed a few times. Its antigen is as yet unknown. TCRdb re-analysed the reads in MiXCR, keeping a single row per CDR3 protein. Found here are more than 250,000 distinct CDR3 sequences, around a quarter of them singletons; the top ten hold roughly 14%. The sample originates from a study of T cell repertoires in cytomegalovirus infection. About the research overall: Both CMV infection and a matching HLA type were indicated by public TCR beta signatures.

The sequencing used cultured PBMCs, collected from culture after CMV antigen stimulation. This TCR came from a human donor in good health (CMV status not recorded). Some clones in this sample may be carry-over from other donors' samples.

CDR3 residues: CAISRGTGRGYNEQFF. The CDR3, as DNA: TGTGCCATCTCCCGGGGGACAGGGCGAGGCTACAATGAGCAGTTCTTC. The chain carries TRBV10-3 and TRBJ2-1, with 9 bases that match TRBD1. Trimming cost V 8 bases and J 3 bases; bases outside gene matches: 11. The CDR3 consists of 16 residues. Germline V gene data show CDR1 as ENHRY and CDR2 as SYGVKD.